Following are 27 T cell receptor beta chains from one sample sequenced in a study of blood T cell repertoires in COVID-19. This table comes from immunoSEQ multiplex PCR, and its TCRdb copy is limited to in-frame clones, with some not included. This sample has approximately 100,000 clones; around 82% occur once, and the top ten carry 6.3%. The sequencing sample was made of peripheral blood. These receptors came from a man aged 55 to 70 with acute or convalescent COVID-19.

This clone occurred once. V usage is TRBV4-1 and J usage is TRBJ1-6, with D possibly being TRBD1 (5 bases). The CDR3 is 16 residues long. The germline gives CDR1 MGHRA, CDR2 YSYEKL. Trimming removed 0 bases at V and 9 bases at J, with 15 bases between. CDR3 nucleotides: TGCGCCAGCAGCCAAGATGTGGCAGGGTTTAGTTCACCCCTCCACTTT. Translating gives CASSQDVAGFSSPLHF.

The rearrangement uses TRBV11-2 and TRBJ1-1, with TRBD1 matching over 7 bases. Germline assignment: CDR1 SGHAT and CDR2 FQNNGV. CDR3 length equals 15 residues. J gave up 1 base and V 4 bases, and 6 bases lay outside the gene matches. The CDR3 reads CASSWRGQKNTEAFF. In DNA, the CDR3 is TGTGCCAGCAGCTGGAGGGGACAGAAGAACACTGAAGCTTTCTTT.

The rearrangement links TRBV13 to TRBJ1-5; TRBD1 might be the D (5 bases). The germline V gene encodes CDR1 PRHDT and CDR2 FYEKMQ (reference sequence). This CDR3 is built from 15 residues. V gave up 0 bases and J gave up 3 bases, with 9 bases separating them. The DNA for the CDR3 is TGTGCCAGCAGCTTAGGCCGCAGGGCCAATCAGCCCCAGCATTTT. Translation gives CASSLGRRANQPQHF.

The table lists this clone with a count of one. Written as DNA, the CDR3 is TGCGCCAGCACCCCCAGGCAGGGGGGCTCCTACGAGCAGTACTTC. It translates to CASTPRQGGSYEQYF. The genes are TRBV10-2 and TRBJ2-7, with D perhaps TRBD1 (7 bases). Trimming shortened V by 7 bases and J by 0 bases, and 16 bases separated the two germline ends. Germline-derived CDR1 and CDR2 are WSHSY and SAAADI. The CDR3 has 15 amino acids.

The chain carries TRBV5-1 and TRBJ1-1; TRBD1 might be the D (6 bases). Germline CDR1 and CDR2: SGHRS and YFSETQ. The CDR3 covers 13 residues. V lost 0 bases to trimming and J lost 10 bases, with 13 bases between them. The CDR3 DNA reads TGCGCCAGCAGCTTGGGGGGGCGCGTTTCAGCTTTCTTT. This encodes CASSLGGRVSAFF.

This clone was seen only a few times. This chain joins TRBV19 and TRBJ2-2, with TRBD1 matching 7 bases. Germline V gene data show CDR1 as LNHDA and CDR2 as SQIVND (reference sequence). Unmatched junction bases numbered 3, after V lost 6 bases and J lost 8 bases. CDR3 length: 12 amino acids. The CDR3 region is CASSPGQGELFF. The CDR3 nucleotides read TGTGCCAGTAGCCCGGGACAGGGGGAGCTGTTTTTT.

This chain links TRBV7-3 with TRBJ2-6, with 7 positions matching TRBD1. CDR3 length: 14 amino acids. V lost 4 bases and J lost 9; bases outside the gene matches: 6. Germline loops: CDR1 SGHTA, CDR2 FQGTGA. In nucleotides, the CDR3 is TGTGCCAGCAGCTCCGGGACAGATCTCAACGTCCTGACTTTC. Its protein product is CASSSGTDLNVLTF.

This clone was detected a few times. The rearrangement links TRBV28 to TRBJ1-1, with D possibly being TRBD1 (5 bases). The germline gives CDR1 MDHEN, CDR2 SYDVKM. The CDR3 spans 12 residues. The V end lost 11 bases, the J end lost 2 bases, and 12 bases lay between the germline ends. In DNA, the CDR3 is TGTGCCCATAGTCAGGGAAACACTGAAGCTTTCTTT. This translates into CAHSQGNTEAFF.

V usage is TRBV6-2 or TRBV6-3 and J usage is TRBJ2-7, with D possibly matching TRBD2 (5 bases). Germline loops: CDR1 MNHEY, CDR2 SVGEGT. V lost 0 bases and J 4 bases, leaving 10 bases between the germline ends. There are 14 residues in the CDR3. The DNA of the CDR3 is TGTGCCAGCAGTTACTCCCGGGAATTTTACGAGCAGTACTTC. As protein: CASSYSREFYEQYF.

The CDR3 DNA reads as TGTGCCACCAGTGACAACACCCACTATGGCTACACCTTC. Its translation is CATSDNTHYGYTF. The V and J genes are TRBV24-1 and TRBJ1-2; D is unresolved. Germline CDR1 reads KGHDR; CDR2 reads SFDVKD. Trimming removed 4 bases from V and 3 bases from J, with 8 bases in between. CDR3 length equals 13 residues.

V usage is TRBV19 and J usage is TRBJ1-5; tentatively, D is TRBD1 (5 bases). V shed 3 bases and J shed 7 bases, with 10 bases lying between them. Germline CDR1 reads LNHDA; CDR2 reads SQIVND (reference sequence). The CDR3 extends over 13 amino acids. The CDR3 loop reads CASSMAGRQPQHF. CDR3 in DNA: TGTGCCAGTAGTATGGCAGGGCGCCAGCCCCAGCATTTT.

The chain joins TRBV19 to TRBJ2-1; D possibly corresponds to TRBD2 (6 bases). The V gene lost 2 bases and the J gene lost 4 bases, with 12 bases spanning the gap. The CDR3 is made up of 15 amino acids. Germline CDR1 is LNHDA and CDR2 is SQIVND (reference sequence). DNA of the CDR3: TGTGCCAGTAGTATAAGTGATAGCGGTTACAATGAGCAGTTCTTC. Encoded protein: CASSISDSGYNEQFF.

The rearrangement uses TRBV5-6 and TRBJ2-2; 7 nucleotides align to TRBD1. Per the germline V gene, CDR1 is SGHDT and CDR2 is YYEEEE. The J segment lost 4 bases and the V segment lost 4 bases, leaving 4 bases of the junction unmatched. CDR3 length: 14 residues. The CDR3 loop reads CASSDRDGTGELFF. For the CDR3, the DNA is TGTGCCAGCAGCGACAGGGACGGCACCGGGGAGCTGTTTTTT.

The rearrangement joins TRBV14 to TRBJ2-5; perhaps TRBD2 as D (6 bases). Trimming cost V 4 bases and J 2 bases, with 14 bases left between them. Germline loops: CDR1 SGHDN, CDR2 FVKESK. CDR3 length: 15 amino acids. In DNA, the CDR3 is TGTGCCAGCAGCCCCGTGGCGGGGCCTCAAGAGACCCAGTACTTC. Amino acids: CASSPVAGPQETQYF.

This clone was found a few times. DNA for the CDR3: TGTGCCAGCAGCTTGTGGGACACGGTTCCGGAGCAGTACTTC. Protein: CASSLWDTVPEQYF. The rearrangement joins TRBV5-5 to TRBJ2-7; a possible D gene is TRBD1 (6 bases). This CDR3 comprises 14 residues. CDR1 and CDR2 from the germline V gene are SGHKS and YYEKEE (reference sequence). V gave up 1 base and J gave up 7 bases, with 15 bases separating them.

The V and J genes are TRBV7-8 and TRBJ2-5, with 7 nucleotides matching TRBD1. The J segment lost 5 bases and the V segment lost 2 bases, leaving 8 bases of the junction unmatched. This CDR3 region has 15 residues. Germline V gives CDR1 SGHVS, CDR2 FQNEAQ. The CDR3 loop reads CASSLLPGGVETQYF. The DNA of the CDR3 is TGTGCCAGCAGCTTATTGCCAGGGGGTGTGGAGACCCAGTACTTC.

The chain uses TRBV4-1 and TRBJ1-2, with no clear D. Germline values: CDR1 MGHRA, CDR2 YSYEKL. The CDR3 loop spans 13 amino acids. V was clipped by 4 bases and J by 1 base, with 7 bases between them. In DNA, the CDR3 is TGCGCCAGCAGCCTTAGCCATAACTATGGCTACACCTTC. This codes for CASSLSHNYGYTF.

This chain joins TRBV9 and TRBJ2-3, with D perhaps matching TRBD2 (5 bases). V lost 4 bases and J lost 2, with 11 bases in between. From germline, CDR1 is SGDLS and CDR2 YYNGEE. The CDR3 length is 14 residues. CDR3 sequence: CASSPLAFTDTQYF. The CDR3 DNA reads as TGTGCCAGCAGCCCCCTAGCTTTCACAGATACGCAGTATTTT.

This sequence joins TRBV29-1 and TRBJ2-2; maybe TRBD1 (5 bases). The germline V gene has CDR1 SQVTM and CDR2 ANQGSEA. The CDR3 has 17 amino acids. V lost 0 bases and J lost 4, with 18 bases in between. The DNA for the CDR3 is TGCAGCGTTGAAGATCTTCAGAAGGGGCAGAGCACCGGGGAGCTGTTTTTT. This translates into CSVEDLQKGQSTGELFF.

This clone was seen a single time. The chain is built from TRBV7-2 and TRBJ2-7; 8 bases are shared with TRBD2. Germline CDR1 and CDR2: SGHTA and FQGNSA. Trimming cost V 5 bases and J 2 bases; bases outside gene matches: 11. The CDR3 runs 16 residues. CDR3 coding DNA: TGTGCCAGCAGCCCCGGGAGGGAGCGGGGTGCCTACGAGCAGTACTTC. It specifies CASSPGRERGAYEQYF.

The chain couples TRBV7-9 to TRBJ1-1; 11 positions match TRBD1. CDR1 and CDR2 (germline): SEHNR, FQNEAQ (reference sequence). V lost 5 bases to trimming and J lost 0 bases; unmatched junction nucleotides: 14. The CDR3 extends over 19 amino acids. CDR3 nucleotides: TGTGCCAGCAGCCCTCGGACAGGGGGCGTAGGGGTGTTGAACACTGAAGCTTTCTTT. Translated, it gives CASSPRTGGVGVLNTEAFF.

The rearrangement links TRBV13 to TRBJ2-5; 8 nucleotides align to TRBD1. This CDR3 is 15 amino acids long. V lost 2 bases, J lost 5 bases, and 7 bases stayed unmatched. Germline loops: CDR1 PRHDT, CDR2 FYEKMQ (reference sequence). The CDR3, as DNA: TGTGCCAGCAGCTTAACCAGGGGGCGATTGGAGACCCAGTACTTC. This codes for CASSLTRGRLETQYF.

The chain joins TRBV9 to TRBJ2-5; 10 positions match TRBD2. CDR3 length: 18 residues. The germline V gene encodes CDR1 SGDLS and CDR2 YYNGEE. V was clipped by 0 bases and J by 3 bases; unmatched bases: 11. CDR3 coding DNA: TGTGCCAGCAGCGTAGAATCGGGAGCGGGGGGGCTCGAAGAGACCCAGTACTTC. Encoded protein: CASSVESGAGGLEETQYF.

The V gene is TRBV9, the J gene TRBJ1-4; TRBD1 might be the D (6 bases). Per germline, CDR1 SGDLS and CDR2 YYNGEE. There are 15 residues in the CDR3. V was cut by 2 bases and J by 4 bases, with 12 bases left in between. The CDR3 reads CASSVGHEDNEKLFF. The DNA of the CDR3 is TGTGCCAGCAGCGTGGGACACGAGGATAATGAAAAACTGTTTTTT.

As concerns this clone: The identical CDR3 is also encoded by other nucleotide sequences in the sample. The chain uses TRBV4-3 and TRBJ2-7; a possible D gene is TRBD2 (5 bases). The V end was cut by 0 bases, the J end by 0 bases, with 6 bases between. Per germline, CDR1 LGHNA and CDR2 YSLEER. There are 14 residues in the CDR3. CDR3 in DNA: TGCGCCAGCAGCCAAGACCGGGGCTCCTACGAGCAGTACTTC. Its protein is CASSQDRGSYEQYF.

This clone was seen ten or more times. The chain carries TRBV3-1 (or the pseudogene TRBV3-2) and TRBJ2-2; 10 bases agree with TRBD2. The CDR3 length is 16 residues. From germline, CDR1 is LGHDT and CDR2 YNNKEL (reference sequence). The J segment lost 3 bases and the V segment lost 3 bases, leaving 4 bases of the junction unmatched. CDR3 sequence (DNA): TGTGCCAGCAGCCACAAAACTAGCGGGGACACCGGGGAGCTGTTTTTT. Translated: CASSHKTSGDTGELFF.

Here the CDR3 reads CASSINGYSNYGYTF. CDR3 DNA: TGTGCCAGTAGTATTAACGGGTACTCTAACTATGGCTACACCTTC. The rearrangement links TRBV19 to TRBJ1-2; D gene unclear. Trimming removed 3 bases from V and 0 bases from J, with 11 bases in between. Germline V gene lookup returns CDR1 LNHDA and CDR2 SQIVND (reference sequence). CDR3 size: 15 residues.